The 13 T cell receptor beta chains below all came from one sample that was sequenced in a study of T cells in Graves' hyperthyroidism and ophthalmopathy. There were TCR beta CDR3 regions amplified from RNA transcripts. HTBI primers were the set used in a first-round RT-PCR of the TCR CDR3. TCRdb redid the calling of the multiplex PCR reads with MiXCR, one entry per CDR3 protein. The profile shows 480,000 or so distinct CDR3 sequences, around 50% of them singletons. Sequenced material: peripheral blood or thyroid tissue (not recorded which). Receptors were obtained from an adult woman with Graves' disease, either hyperthyroidism or ophthalmopathy (not recorded which).

In this sample, this clonotype turned up many times. The chain is built from TRBV7-3 and TRBJ2-6, with 11 bases that match TRBD2. CDR3 length: 19 amino acids. Looked up from germline, CDR1 is SGHTA and CDR2 is FQGTGA. V gave up 5 bases and J gave up 0 bases; unmatched junction bases: 9. CDR3 amino acids: CASSPTSSGRFSGANVLTF. In nucleotides, the CDR3 is TGTGCCAGCAGCCCAACCTCTAGCGGGAGGTTCTCTGGGGCCAACGTCCTGACTTTC.

This clonotype was seen just once. J is TRBJ1-4 and V is TRBV7-2; D is possibly TRBD1 (6 bases). The V end lost 4 bases, the J end lost 0 bases, and 9 bases lay between the germline ends. Germline CDR1 is SGHTA and CDR2 is FQGNSA. CDR3 length: 15 amino acids. The CDR3 is CASSSQGTTNEKLFF. In nucleotides, the CDR3 is TGTGCCAGCAGCTCTCAGGGGACAACTAATGAAAAACTGTTTTTT. The whole variable domain, remainder taken from reference TRBV7-2 and TRBJ1-4, is GAGVSQSPSNKVTEKGKDVELRCDPISGHTALYWYRQSLGQGLEFLIYFQGNSAPDKSGLPSDRFSAERTGGSVSTLTIQRTQQEDSAVYLCASSSQGTTNEKLFFGSGTQLSVL.

This chain uses TRBV7-9 with TRBJ1-5; TRBD1 is a possible D gene (5 bases). The CDR3 has 16 residues. CDR1 and CDR2 from the germline V gene are SEHNR and FQNEAQ (reference sequence). V lost 5 bases, J lost 4 bases, and 18 bases lay in between. CDR3 coding DNA: TGTGCCAGCAGCCCCCCTAGCGGGGCTTGGAATCAGCCCCAGCATTTT. This gives the protein CASSPPSGAWNQPQHF.

This clonotype was seen ten or more times. The chain combines TRBV7-3 with TRBJ2-5; 11 bases match TRBD2. The V segment lost 5 bases and the J segment 4 bases; nucleotides outside the gene matches: 15. The CDR3 sequence is 18 residues long. The germline CDR1 and CDR2 sequences are SGHTA and FQGTGA. The CDR3 here is CASSQEPSGRSGGETQYF. CDR3 DNA sequence: TGTGCCAGCAGCCAAGAGCCTAGCGGGAGGTCAGGAGGAGAGACCCAGTACTTC. The whole variable domain, remainder taken from reference TRBV7-3 and TRBJ2-5, is GAGVSQTPSNKVTEKGKYVELRCDPISGHTALYWYRQSLGQGPEFLIYFQGTGAADDSGLPNDRFFAVRPEGSVSTLKIQRTERGDSAVYLCASSQEPSGRSGGETQYFGPGTRLLVL.

This clonotype was seen many times. The chain carries TRBV28 and TRBJ1-6; 7 bases are shared with TRBD1. J lost 15 bases, V lost 7 bases, and 15 bases had no gene match. This CDR3 region has 14 residues. Germline V gives CDR1 MDHEN, CDR2 SYDVKM. CDR3 loop: CASTSPTGPVLLHF. DNA for the CDR3: TGTGCCAGCACTTCGCCGACAGGGCCTGTTCTCCTCCACTTT.

The chain employs TRBV7-9 and TRBJ2-6; perhaps D is TRBD1 or TRBD2 (7 bases each). Germline loops: CDR1 SEHNR, CDR2 FQNEAQ (reference sequence). Deletions cut 4 bases from V and 2 bases from J, with 18 bases between. The CDR3 loop spans 18 amino acids. The CDR3 coding sequence is TGTGCCAGCAGCTCAAACAGGGGAGGGTTGGCTGGGGCCAACGTCCTGACTTTC. Translating gives CASSSNRGGLAGANVLTF.

The V gene is TRBV7-9, the J gene TRBJ2-7, with D perhaps TRBD1 (6 bases). Trimming took 3 bases from V and 5 from J, leaving 14 bases between them. Germline lookup yields CDR1 SEHNR and CDR2 FQNEAQ (reference sequence). The CDR3 loop spans 14 amino acids. The CDR3, as DNA: TGTGCCAGCAGCTTGACAGGAGTCTTCGACGAGCAGTACTTC. This gives the protein CASSLTGVFDEQYF.

This clonotype was counted at least ten times. The chain is built from TRBV20-1 and TRBJ2-7, with D unclear. This CDR3 has 14 residues. Germline CDR1 is DFQATT and CDR2 is SNEGSKA (reference sequence). The V and J ends lost 4 bases and 0 bases respectively, with 13 bases between them. CDR3 DNA sequence: TGCAGTGCTACCCGAACGGGTCCCTCCTACGAGCAGTACTTC. Translation gives CSATRTGPSYEQYF.

This clonotype was found many times. The J gene is TRBJ2-5, the V gene TRBV20-1; 8 nucleotides match TRBD2. V lost 0 bases and J lost 5; bases outside the gene matches: 8. Germline CDR1 and CDR2: DFQATT and SNEGSKA (reference sequence). The CDR3 consists of 15 residues. The CDR3 here is CSARDPREGGETQYF. Here the CDR3 DNA reads TGCAGTGCTAGAGATCCCCGGGAGGGGGGGGAGACCCAGTACTTC.

This clonotype was recorded a few times. The V call is TRBV12-5, the J call TRBJ2-2; D is possibly TRBD1 (5 bases). The CDR3 totals 13 residues. V lost 1 base, J lost 5 bases, and 5 bases lay in between. Germline V gene lookup returns CDR1 LGHNT and CDR2 FRNRAP. Here the CDR3 reads CASGLGQTGELFF. In DNA, the CDR3 is TGTGCTAGTGGTTTGGGACAGACCGGGGAGCTGTTTTTT.

This clonotype was observed a few times. V and J are TRBV20-1 and TRBJ2-5; 11 positions match TRBD2. This CDR3 contains 15 residues. CDR1 DFQATT and CDR2 SNEGSKA come from the germline V gene (reference sequence). J gave up 2 bases and V 4 bases, and 6 bases lay outside the gene matches. In nucleotides, the CDR3 is TGCAGTGCTACCGGGACTAGCGGCGTGCAAGAGACCCAGTACTTC. Residues: CSATGTSGVQETQYF.

This clonotype turned up a few times. Possible read error: a much larger clone is one base away. The chain combines TRBV20-1 with TRBJ2-7, with TRBD1 matching 11 bases. Germline V gene lookup returns CDR1 DFQATT and CDR2 SNEGSKA (reference sequence). This CDR3 is built from 15 residues. The CDR3 region is CSARDHRTGGYGQYF. CDR3 nucleotide sequence: TGCAGTGCTAGAGATCACCGGACAGGGGGCTACGGGCAGTACTTC.

The chain uses TRBV10-3 and TRBJ2-7, with D maybe TRBD2 (6 bases). V gave up 4 bases and J gave up 10 bases, with 23 bases separating them. This CDR3 has 15 residues. Germline V gives CDR1 ENHRY, CDR2 SYGVKD. The CDR3 spells CAISATGTGGNNQYF. The CDR3 DNA sequence: TGTGCCATCAGTGCGACCGGGACGGGCGGGAATAACCAGTACTTC.